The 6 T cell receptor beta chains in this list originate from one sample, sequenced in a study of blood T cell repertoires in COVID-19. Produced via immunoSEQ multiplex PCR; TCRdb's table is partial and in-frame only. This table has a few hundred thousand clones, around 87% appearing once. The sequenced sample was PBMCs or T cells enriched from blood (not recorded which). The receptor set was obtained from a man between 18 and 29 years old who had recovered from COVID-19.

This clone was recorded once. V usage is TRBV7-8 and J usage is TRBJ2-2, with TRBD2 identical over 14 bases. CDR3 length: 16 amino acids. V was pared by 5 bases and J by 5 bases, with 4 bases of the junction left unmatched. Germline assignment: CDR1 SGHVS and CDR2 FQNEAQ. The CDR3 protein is CASSLGTSGRTGELFF. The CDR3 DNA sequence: TGTGCCAGCAGCCTGGGGACTAGCGGGAGAACCGGGGAGCTGTTTTTT. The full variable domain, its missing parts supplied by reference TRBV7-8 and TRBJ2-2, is GAGVSQSPRYKVAKRGQDVALRCDPISGHVSLFWYQQALGQGPEFLTYFQNEAQLDKSGLPSDRFFAERPEGSVSTLKIQRTQQEDSAVYLCASSLGTSGRTGELFFGEGSRLTVL.

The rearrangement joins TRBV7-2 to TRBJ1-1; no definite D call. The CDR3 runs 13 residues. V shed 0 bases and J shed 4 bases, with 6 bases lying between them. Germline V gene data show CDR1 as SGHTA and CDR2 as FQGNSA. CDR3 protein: CASSLARLTEAFF. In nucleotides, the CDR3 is TGTGCCAGCAGCTTAGCCAGACTCACTGAAGCTTTCTTT.

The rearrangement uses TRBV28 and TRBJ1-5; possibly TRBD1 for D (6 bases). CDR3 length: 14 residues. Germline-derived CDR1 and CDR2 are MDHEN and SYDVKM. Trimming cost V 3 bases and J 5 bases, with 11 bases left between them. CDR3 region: CASSFGQLYQPQHF. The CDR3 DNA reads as TGTGCCAGCAGTTTCGGACAGCTTTATCAGCCCCAGCATTTT.

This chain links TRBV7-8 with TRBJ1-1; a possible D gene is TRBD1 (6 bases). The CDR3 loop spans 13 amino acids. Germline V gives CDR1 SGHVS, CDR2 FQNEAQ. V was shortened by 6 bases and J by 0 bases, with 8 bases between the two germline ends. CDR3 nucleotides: TGTGCCAGCAGAGGACAGTTGAACACTGAAGCTTTCTTT. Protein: CASRGQLNTEAFF.

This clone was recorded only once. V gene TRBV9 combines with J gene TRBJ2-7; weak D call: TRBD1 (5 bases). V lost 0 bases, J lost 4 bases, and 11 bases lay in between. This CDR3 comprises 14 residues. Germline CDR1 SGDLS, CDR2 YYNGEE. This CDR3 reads CASSVEPTAYEQYF. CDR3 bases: TGTGCCAGCAGCGTAGAACCGACAGCTTACGAGCAGTACTTC.

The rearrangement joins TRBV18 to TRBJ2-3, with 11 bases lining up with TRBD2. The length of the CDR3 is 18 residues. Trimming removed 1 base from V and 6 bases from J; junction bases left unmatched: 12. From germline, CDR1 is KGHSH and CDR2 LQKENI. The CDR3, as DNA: TGTGCCAGCTCACCACTTGCTAGCGGGGGGTCCCCTCCTGATACGCAGTATTTT. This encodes CASSPLASGGSPPDTQYF.